This TCR beta chain was identified during a study of T cell repertoires in cytomegalovirus infection. As for the study in general: Researchers turned to recently identified HLA-C-restricted CMV epitopes as well as well-studied HLA-B-restricted ones. In public TCR beta signatures, there were indications of both CMV infection and matching HLA type. Study-level results: Cumulative frequency (of public TCR beta family members) identified carriers of CMV plus the relevant HLA.

From the reads, TCRdb called clonotypes with MiXCR, one entry per CDR3 protein. This sample yields about 340,000 distinct CDR3 sequences, of which 25% to 35% are seen a single time; around 18% belongs to the top ten. Comment on this clonotype: Its cognate antigen is unknown.

V lost 3 bases to trimming and J lost 0 bases, with 8 bases between them. The CDR3 runs to 14 residues. Germline-derived CDR1 and CDR2 are MGHDK and SYGVNS. The receptor comes from a human donor in good health (CMV status not recorded). Some clones in this sample may be carry-over from other donors' samples. The genes are TRBV25-1 and TRBJ1-1; D remains unclear. This sample comprised cultured PBMCs, obtained from culture after CMV antigen stimulation. The CDR3 DNA follows: TGTGCCAGCAGTGATGTCAGCATGAACACTGAAGCTTTCTTT. Protein product: CASSDVSMNTEAFF.